These T cell receptor beta chains were read from a single sample in a study of blood T cell repertoires in COVID-19. Clones were sequenced by immunoSEQ multiplex PCR, and TCRdb holds only the in-frame ones, with some missing. The sample lists 100,000 to 150,000 clones; 65% to 85% were seen once. Sequenced: peripheral blood. These receptors all stem from a woman aged 80 or over with acute or convalescent COVID-19. CDR3s include the opening cysteine and the closing phenylalanine or tryptophan. A D gene is named only where the DNA matches it firmly. Some rows mark clone size as missing; the rest say once, few, many or name a class of expanded clone.

D	size	length	J	V	CDR3	DNA
TRBD1	.	15	TRBJ1-5	TRBV12-5	CASGSIRGQNQPQHF	TGTGCTAGTGGCTCGATCAGGGGACAGAATCAGCCCCAGCATTTT
TRBD2	.	17	TRBJ2-3	TRBV18	CASSPPGLAGGSDTQYF	TGTGCCAGCTCACCACCGGGACTAGCGGGAGGGTCAGATACGCAGTATTTT
TRBD1	.	16	TRBJ2-7	TRBV3-1/TRBV3-2	CASSQGPGQGAYEQYF	TGTGCCAGCAGCCAAGGGCCGGGACAGGGCGCCTACGAGCAGTACTTC
TRBD2	.	16	TRBJ2-1	TRBV5-4	CASSFRAGGPLNEQFF	TGTGCCAGCAGCTTTCGAGCGGGAGGGCCTCTCAATGAGCAGTTCTTC
.	.	15	TRBJ1-3	TRBV19	CASSIVAGSGNTIYF	TGTGCCAGTAGTATAGTTGCAGGCTCTGGAAACACCATATATTTT
TRBD2	many	20	TRBJ2-1	TRBV5-8	CASSKGLTLGLAGTYNEQFF	TGTGCCAGCAGCAAAGGATTAACTTTGGGACTAGCGGGGACCTACAATGAGCAGTTCTTC
TRBD2	.	15	TRBJ2-7	TRBV2	CASSEALSGSFEQYF	TGTGCCAGCAGTGAAGCGCTTAGCGGGAGTTTTGAGCAGTACTTC
TRBD2	.	17	TRBJ2-5	TRBV6-2/TRBV6-3	CASSPLGLAGGQETQYF	TGTGCCAGCAGTCCCCTCGGACTAGCGGGAGGGCAAGAGACCCAGTACTTC
TRBD1	.	16	TRBJ2-7	TRBV30	CAWSTGGVSSTREQYF	TGTGCCTGGAGTACAGGGGGCGTATCGTCCACGCGTGAGCAGTACTTC
TRBD2	large	16	TRBJ2-3	TRBV6-2/TRBV6-3	CASSYSPGTTTDTQYF	TGTGCCAGCAGTTACTCACCCGGGACTACAACAGATACGCAGTATTTT
TRBD1	.	16	TRBJ1-2	TRBV30	CAWIPRTGVNLGGYTF	TGTGCCTGGATCCCAAGGACAGGGGTTAACCTAGGTGGCTACACCTTC
.	.	14	TRBJ1-1	TRBV7-8	CASSSTGGNTEAFF	TGTGCCAGCAGCTCCACAGGTGGGAACACTGAAGCTTTCTTT
TRBD1	few	14	TRBJ1-5	TRBV19	CASSIGRGNQPQHF	TGTGCCAGTAGTATAGGCAGGGGGAATCAGCCCCAGCATTTT
TRBD1	.	16	TRBJ2-6	TRBV3-1/TRBV3-2	CASSHGTGAGANVLTF	TGTGCCAGCAGCCACGGGACAGGGGCTGGGGCCAACGTCCTGACTTTC
TRBD1	.	15	TRBJ1-1	TRBV6-5	CATRTQGQLNTEAFF	TGTGCCACCAGAACCCAGGGACAGTTGAACACTGAAGCTTTCTTT
TRBD1	.	13	TRBJ2-5	TRBV19	CASSIQGVETQYF	TGTGCCAGTAGTATTCAGGGGGTAGAGACCCAGTACTTC
.	.	15	TRBJ1-3	TRBV2	CASSRGRASGNTIYF	TGTGCCAGCAGCAGGGGCAGGGCCTCTGGAAACACCATATATTTT
TRBD1	.	16	TRBJ1-3	TRBV9	CASSVGDSHSGNTIYF	TGTGCCAGCAGCGTAGGGGACAGCCACTCTGGAAACACCATATATTTT